What follows describes a single T cell receptor (beta chain). Its cognate antigen is unknown. The V and J ends lost 5 bases and 4 bases, in that order; junction bases with no gene match: 8. The CDR3 spans 14 residues. In germline, CDR1 is LNHDA, CDR2 SQIVND (reference sequence). This record belongs to a study of T cell responses to AZD1222 COVID-19 vaccine. Across the study: Second-dose intervals near 4 or 12 weeks were combined.

Sequencing was performed with immunoSEQ multiplex PCR; in TCRdb, only in-frame clones are kept and a portion is missing. The sample includes 120,000 or so clones, around 93% seen only once; the top ten take approximately 8%. Study-level results: The donor cohort was predominantly white British with a female majority, and clonal diversity may have been underestimated. Just a handful of AZD1222 recipients were seropositive at baseline. Elevations in Spike-specific TCR breadth and depth followed administration of two AZD1222 doses.

The sequence was collected from an adult in good health. The source material was peripheral blood, sampled on day 0 of AZD1222 vaccination. The chain employs TRBV19 and TRBJ2-7, with TRBD1 matching over 7 bases. The CDR3 loop reads CASSLSGTAYEQYF. CDR3 DNA: TGTGCCAGTAGTCTCTCCGGGACAGCTTACGAGCAGTACTTC.